This paragraph covers one T cell receptor (beta chain) sequence. No antigen is known for it. Sequencing used immunoSEQ version 4 in survey mode. Data came from immunoSEQ multiplex PCR; TCRdb stores just in-frame clones and leaves some out. Here the sample spans about 46,000 clones, about 90% being singletons. Anti-CD3/anti-CD28 beads served as a nonspecific positive control stimulus. Sorting selected CD4+ T cells upregulating both CD40 ligand and CD69. The CDR3 contains 13 residues. V lost 3 bases, J lost 4 bases, and 10 bases lay in between. These data come from a study of persistence of HIV-infected CD4 T cells. About the research overall: Donors had been on suppressive ART for a median of around eight years. Study outcomes and limitations: CMV- and Gag-responding cells had lower TCRbeta richness than CD3/CD28-responding cells. The rare CMV-responding cells with HIV-1 proviruses were not separately TCR-sequenced.

This chain uses TRBV12-3 or TRBV12-4 with TRBJ2-7, with unresolved D. This clonotype originated in an adult woman with HIV who was CMV-seropositive. The sample here was CD4+ T cells sorted from PBMCs after approximately 19-hour stimulation, taken from a patient who received antiretroviral therapy. The CDR3 nucleotides read TGTGCCAGCAGTTTTGCAGGCTTATACGAGCAGTACTTC. Translation gives CASSFAGLYEQYF.